These 21 T cell receptor beta chains were sequenced from one sample in a study of type 1 and type 2 diabetes patients. The PCR template was genomic DNA. The TCR beta CDR3 region was amplified using 30 forward and 13 reverse primers. One entry per CDR3 protein, called by TCRdb with MiXCR from the multiplex PCR reads. The sample consists of fewer than 350,000 distinct CDR3 sequences, around 47% of them appearing once. Source material: peripheral blood mononuclear cells (PBMCs). The receptors shown here come from a man aged 18 to 29 with type 2 diabetes.

The chain has TRBV20-1 and TRBJ2-7, with TRBD2 as a possible D gene (7 bases). From germline, CDR1 is DFQATT and CDR2 SNEGSKA (reference sequence). The CDR3 is 17 residues long. Trimming left V 0 bases short and J 2 bases short, with 20 bases between. The CDR3 loop is CSARDFRREGDPYEQYF. The CDR3 DNA follows: TGCAGTGCTAGAGATTTTAGGAGGGAGGGGGATCCCTACGAGCAGTACTTC.

The chain is built from TRBV20-1 and TRBJ2-1; D remains ambiguous. The germline gives CDR1 DFQATT, CDR2 SNEGSKA (reference sequence). CDR3 length: 16 residues. V was cut by 2 bases and J by 10 bases, with 24 bases left in between. The CDR3 DNA follows: TGCAGTGCTAGATTCCCCAGGCAAGCCGCATGGAAGGAGCAGTTCTTC. Its translation is CSARFPRQAAWKEQFF.

Worth noting for this clonotype: Sequence at one end of the junction differs from germline and may be a read error. This chain joins TRBV18 and TRBJ1-4; possibly TRBD1 for D (5 bases). Germline V CDR1 and CDR2: KGHSH, LQKENI. The CDR3 extends over 15 amino acids. The CDR3 is CASSPPGTENEKLFF. CDR3 nucleotides: TGTGCCAGCTCGCCACCCGGGACGGAGAATGAAAAACTGTTTTTT. The full variable domain, with the rest looked up from reference TRBV18 and TRBJ1-4, is NAGVMQNPRHLVRRRGQEARLRCSPMKGHSHVYWYRQLPEEGLKFMVYLQKENIIDESGMPKERFSAEFPKEGPSILRIQQVVRGDSAAYFCASSPPGTENEKLFFGSGTQLSVL.

J is TRBJ1-1 and V is TRBV6-5; the match to TRBD1 covers 9 bases. Germline CDR1 is MNHEY and CDR2 is SVGAGI. The CDR3 sequence is 15 residues long. V gave up 0 bases and J gave up 5 bases; unmatched junction bases: 4. The CDR3 spells CASSYSGQGTTEAFF. In DNA form, the CDR3 reads TGTGCCAGCAGTTACTCCGGACAGGGGACGACTGAAGCTTTCTTT.

On this clonotype itself: A read error may explain this, as a much larger clone is one base away. The V and J genes are TRBV10-3 and TRBJ1-2; no clear D gene. This CDR3 is built from 11 residues. CDR1 and CDR2 (germline): ENHRY, SYGVKD. V was shortened by 3 bases and J by 8 bases, with 7 bases between the two germline ends. The CDR3 here is CAISETGGYTF. CDR3 DNA: TGTGCCATCAGTGAAACGGGAGGCTACACCTTC.

Concerning this clonotype: This CDR3 fails to terminate in the conserved phenylalanine or tryptophan, so it likely reflects a read error. As DNA, the CDR3 is TGTGCCAGCGGACAGGGGGCCTACGAGCAGTACCTC. Residues: CASGQGAYEQYL. The V gene is TRBV19, the J gene TRBJ2-7; 10 positions match TRBD1. This CDR3 region has 12 residues. With V trimmed by 9 bases and J by 2 bases, 1 base remained unmatched. Per the germline V gene, CDR1 is LNHDA and CDR2 is SQIVND (reference sequence).

This clonotype was detected only once. The chain is built from TRBV30 and TRBJ1-2, with D possibly matching TRBD1 (5 bases). The CDR3 spans 11 residues. V was cut by 6 bases and J by 2 bases, with 7 bases left in between. Germline lookup yields CDR1 GTSNPN and CDR2 SVGIG (reference sequence). The CDR3 protein is CACRDNYGYTF. The CDR3 DNA follows: TGTGCCTGCAGGGACAACTATGGCTACACCTTC.

This clonotype showed up many times. The V and J genes are TRBV2 and TRBJ2-7; D may match TRBD1 or TRBD2 (5 bases each). The V gene's germline CDR1 is SNHLY and CDR2 FYNNEI. The CDR3 is 15 residues long. With 4 bases removed from V and 3 bases from J, the gap between germline ends came to 16 bases. CDR3 protein: CASSAGPMARYEQYF. CDR3 bases: TGTGCCAGCAGTGCGGGACCGATGGCCCGCTACGAGCAGTACTTC.

This clonotype was recorded a few times. V usage is TRBV7-8 and J usage is TRBJ2-7, with TRBD1 identical over 7 bases. Trimming took 4 bases from V and 2 from J; bases not matched to a gene: 8. This CDR3 has 15 residues. Germline CDR1 and CDR2: SGHVS and FQNEAQ. The CDR3 DNA reads as TGTGCCAGCAGCTCGGTGACAGGGTGGACCTACGAGCAGTACTTC. As protein: CASSSVTGWTYEQYF.

The chain employs TRBV11-1 and TRBJ2-1; TRBD1 might be the D (6 bases). The ends were cut back, 5 bases at V and 2 bases at J, with 16 bases in the middle. CDR3 size: 16 residues. Germline CDR1 SGHAT, CDR2 FQDESV (reference sequence). Here the CDR3 reads CASSLTAGDTYNEQFF. CDR3 sequence (DNA): TGTGCCAGCAGCCTCACGGCAGGGGACACCTACAATGAGCAGTTCTTC.

This chain connects TRBV10-3 to TRBJ1-5, with D perhaps TRBD1 (5 bases). The CDR3 has 13 residues. The V gene lost 10 bases and the J gene lost 0 bases, with 10 bases spanning the gap. Germline V CDR1 and CDR2: ENHRY, SYGVKD. Here the CDR3 DNA reads TGTGCCACTCAGAGGGGTAGCAATCAGCCCCAGCATTTT. Translated, it gives CATQRGSNQPQHF.

The rearrangement joins TRBV9 to TRBJ1-1; maybe TRBD1 (6 bases). V was shortened by 2 bases and J by 2 bases, with 19 bases between the two germline ends. This CDR3 has 17 amino acids. CDR1 is SGDLS and CDR2 is YYNGEE in the germline V gene. CDR3 in amino acids: CASSVGATGESNTEAFF. The CDR3 nucleotides read TGTGCCAGCAGCGTGGGGGCGACAGGAGAGAGTAACACTGAAGCTTTCTTT. Full variable domain (outside the CDR3, taken from reference TRBV9 and TRBJ1-1): DSGVTQTPKHLITATGQRVTLRCSPRSGDLSVYWYQQSLDQGLQFLIQYYNGEERAKGNILERFSAQQFPDLHSELNLSSLELGDSALYFCASSVGATGESNTEAFFGQGTRLTVV.

The chain combines TRBV4-1 with TRBJ2-3; D remains unclear. Trimming took off 0 bases at V and 5 bases at J, with 6 bases between the two ends. Per the germline V gene, CDR1 is MGHRA and CDR2 is YSYEKL. This CDR3 has 13 amino acids. As DNA, the CDR3 is TGCGCCAGCAGCCAAGAGGTGGGAGATACGCAGTATTTT. Translating gives CASSQEVGDTQYF.

This clonotype has just one count. V is TRBV10-3 and J is TRBJ1-1, with TRBD1 matching 7 bases. This CDR3 region has 14 residues. After removal of 6 bases from V and 1 base from J, the junction contained 5 bases not matched to a gene. CDR1 and CDR2 from the germline V gene are ENHRY and SYGVKD. This chain's CDR3 is CAIRGTEANTEAFF. CDR3 nucleotide sequence: TGTGCCATCAGGGGGACAGAGGCGAACACTGAAGCTTTCTTT.

This rearrangement joins TRBV20-1 to TRBJ2-7; 11 nucleotides match TRBD1. With 5 bases clipped from V and 5 bases from J, the junction kept 14 bases outside the gene matches. The CDR3 consists of 16 residues. Per the germline V gene, CDR1 is DFQATT and CDR2 is SNEGSKA (reference sequence). CDR3 amino acids: CSASTPGQGVGNEQYF. The CDR3 bases are TGCAGTGCTTCAACACCGGGACAGGGGGTCGGGAACGAGCAGTACTTC.

The genes are TRBV5-1 and TRBJ2-2, with no clear D. The CDR3 runs 15 residues. The V end was cut by 5 bases, the J end by 0 bases, with 11 bases between. Germline CDR1 reads SGHRS; CDR2 reads YFSETQ. This CDR3 is CASRGSGSNTGELFF. The CDR3 nucleotides are TGCGCCAGCAGGGGTTCCGGATCGAACACCGGGGAGCTGTTTTTT.

This clonotype was detected once. V is TRBV9 and J is TRBJ2-3; 9 positions match TRBD1. This CDR3 has 15 residues. V lost 4 bases to trimming and J lost 4 bases; unmatched junction nucleotides: 7. Germline CDR1 and CDR2: SGDLS and YYNGEE. This chain's CDR3 is CASSPRDRDADTQYF. CDR3 in DNA: TGTGCCAGCAGCCCCCGGGACAGGGACGCAGATACGCAGTATTTT.

The CDR3 nucleotides read TGTGCCAGTATTGGCCCCGACGGAGGCGAGCAGTACTTC. It specifies CASIGPDGGEQYF. This chain uses TRBV19 with TRBJ2-7, with D perhaps matching TRBD2 (5 bases). There are 13 residues in the CDR3. Trimming took 7 bases from V and 6 from J, leaving 16 bases between them. From germline, CDR1 is LNHDA and CDR2 SQIVND (reference sequence). Drawing the rest from reference TRBV19 and TRBJ2-7, the complete variable domain is DGGITQSPKYLFRKEGQNVTLSCEQNLNHDAMYWYRQDPGQGLRLIYYSQIVNDFQKGDIAEGYSVSREKKESFPLTVTSAQKNPTAFYLCASIGPDGGEQYFGPGTRLTVT.

J is TRBJ2-5 and V is TRBV2, with 10 positions matching TRBD2. CDR3 length equals 15 residues. The germline CDR1 and CDR2 sequences are SNHLY and FYNNEI. J gave up 4 bases and V 11 bases, and 13 bases lay outside the gene matches. CDR3 coding DNA: TGTGCCCACAGTGGGTTAGCGGGGGGCCGAGAGACCCAGTACTTC. Amino acid sequence: CAHSGLAGGRETQYF.

This clonotype was seen a few times. V usage is TRBV2 and J usage is TRBJ2-1, with 9 bases that match TRBD1. This CDR3 comprises 14 residues. The ends lost 9 bases at V and 5 bases at J; junction bases unmatched: 8. The germline V gene has CDR1 SNHLY and CDR2 FYNNEI. The CDR3 sequence is CASNRGRSDNEQFF. The CDR3 nucleotides read TGTGCCAGTAACAGGGGGCGAAGCGACAATGAGCAGTTCTTC.

The gene calls are TRBV3-1 and TRBJ2-7, with a weak D call TRBD2 (6 bases). CDR1 is LGHDT, CDR2 YNNKEL, per germline (reference sequence). This CDR3 is built from 12 residues. V lost 6 bases and J lost 7, with 13 bases in between. The CDR3 region is CASSHPGREQYF. DNA for the CDR3: TGTGCCAGCAGTCACCCTGGGAGGGAGCAGTACTTC.